This TCR beta chain was sequenced for a study of T cell changes during pregnancy in multiple sclerosis. CDR3 size: 16 residues. The germline CDR1 and CDR2 sequences are SGHTS and YDEGEE. V gave up 0 bases and J gave up 3 bases; unmatched junction bases: 7. This table comes from immunoSEQ multiplex PCR, and its TCRdb copy is limited to in-frame clones, with some not included. Of tens of thousands of clones in the sample, approximately 90% were seen once. This TCR was sampled from a female donor with multiple sclerosis, enrolled in a pregnancy study. The starting material was CD4+ T cells from peripheral blood mononuclear cells, obtained in the first trimester of pregnancy. The chain links TRBV5-8 to TRBJ2-7, with 9 nucleotides matching TRBD2. CDR3 DNA sequence: TGTGCCAGCAGCTTGGGCCGAGCGGGGGGTCTCTACGAGCAGTACTTC. It yields the protein CASSLGRAGGLYEQYF.